Listed below are T cell receptor beta chains from one sample, sequenced in a study of control samples from healthy donors and cancer patients. This table comes from immunoSEQ multiplex PCR, and its TCRdb copy is limited to in-frame clones, with some not included. Of about 72,000 clones listed, approximately 92% are singletons. The sequenced material came from blood. All receptors derive from a woman in her sixties in good health. The CDR3 runs from the conserved cysteine through the conserved F or W. A D gene is named only where the DNA matches it firmly. Only some rows state a clone size, as once, few, many or a class for expanded clones.

abundance	d_gene	v_gene	j_gene	CDR3nt	CDR3aa
-	-	TRBV6-5	TRBJ1-2	TGTGCCAGCAGTACCCTGGCAGGGGAGATGCGTGGCTACACCTTC	CASSTLAGEMRGYTF
-	-	TRBV6-5	TRBJ1-4	TGTGCCAGCAGTTACTCGATGGGGGAGGGTGAAAAACTGTTTTTT	CASSYSMGEGEKLFF
-	-	TRBV14	TRBJ1-2	TGTGCCAGCAGCCGGACGGATGGCTACACCTTC	CASSRTDGYTF
once	-	TRBV6-5	TRBJ1-2	TGTGCCAGCAGTTACGGAGTACAGTCCTACTATGGCTACACCTTC	CASSYGVQSYYGYTF
-	-	TRBV7-8	TRBJ2-7	TGTGCCAGCAGCCGAACAGGGTCTGGCTTCAACTACGAGCAGTACTTC	CASSRTGSGFNYEQYF
-	TRBD1	TRBV24-1	TRBJ1-1	TGTGCCACCAGGGGACAGGGGAACACTGAAGCTTTCTTT	CATRGQGNTEAFF
once	-	TRBV10-2	TRBJ2-1	TGCGCCAGCAGTGTGCAGGGACGCTACAATGAGCAGTTCTTC	CASSVQGRYNEQFF
once	TRBD1	TRBV5-4	TRBJ2-2	TGTGCCAGCAGCTCTCATACGGGACAGTTCAACACCGGGGAGCTGTTTTTT	CASSSHTGQFNTGELFF
-	TRBD2	TRBV7-9	TRBJ2-5	TGTGCCAGCAGCTCCGGGAGGTTACGGGACTGGGTCGAAGAGACCCAGTACTTC	CASSSGRLRDWVEETQYF
-	-	TRBV7-9	TRBJ2-5	TGTGCCAGCAGCTCGTGGGGTGGAGCTGAAGAGACCCAGTACTTC	CASSSWGGAEETQYF
-	-	TRBV21-1	TRBJ2-7	TGTGCCAGCAGCTTCCACGCGGGGACAGCTTACTACGAGCAGTACTTC	CASSFHAGTAYYEQYF
-	TRBD2	TRBV5-1	TRBJ2-1	TGCGCCAGCAGCTCCTACCGGGCCGGGACTAGCGGGAGCTCCTACAATGAGCAGTTCTTC	CASSSYRAGTSGSSYNEQFF
-	-	TRBV24-1	TRBJ2-1	TGTGCCACCAGCAGGGGGGACAGATACAATGAGCAGTTCTTC	CATSRGDRYNEQFF
-	-	TRBV4-1	TRBJ1-5	TGCGCCAGCAGCCAACAGGTCCGACTCAGCAATCAGCCCCAGCATTTT	CASSQQVRLSNQPQHF
-	-	TRBV7-9	TRBJ2-7	TGTGCCAGCAGCTTAGGAACCAGGGGATCTATCTACGAGCAGTACTTC	CASSLGTRGSIYEQYF
-	TRBD1	TRBV28	TRBJ1-2	TGTGCCAGCAGTTTAGGGACAGGGGGTACCGGCTACACCTTC	CASSLGTGGTGYTF
-	-	TRBV24-1	TRBJ2-2	TGTGCCACCAGTGATTTGGGCCGCGACACCGGGGAGCTGTTTTTT	CATSDLGRDTGELFF
-	-	TRBV6-5	TRBJ1-3	TGTGCCAGCAGACAAGACTTTGCTGGAAACACCATATATTTT	CASRQDFAGNTIYF
-	-	TRBV27	TRBJ1-1	TGTGCCAGCAGCAGTCGAGGGGGGACAATGACTGAAGCTTTCTTT	CASSSRGGTMTEAFF
once	-	TRBV9	TRBJ2-5	TGTGCCAGCAGCCCGAGAGGGGAGACCCAGTACTTC	CASSPRGETQYF
-	-	TRBV11-2	TRBJ1-2	TGTGCCAGCAGCCGGCCGGCGGGGACGGACTATGGCTACACCTTC	CASSRPAGTDYGYTF
once	-	TRBV6-5	TRBJ2-1	TGTGCCAGCAGTTACTCCCTAGCGCGCTCCTACAATGAGCAGTTCTTC	CASSYSLARSYNEQFF